This T cell receptor (beta chain) was profiled in a study of T cells in Graves' hyperthyroidism and ophthalmopathy. The source material, RNA transcripts, was used to amplify TCR beta CDR3 regions. During a first-round RT-PCR of the TCR CDR3, the HTBI primer set was used. TCRdb itself ran the multiplex PCR reads through MiXCR, one entry per CDR3 protein. The sample contains around 690,000 distinct CDR3 sequences, less than 25% of which appear only once. Cells are PBMCs isolated from over 7.5 ml of fresh blood. For this clonotype: Its target is not known.

Study findings and constraints: Ophthalmopathy was predicted by the model a median of around 5.9 months ahead of onset. Stable hyperthyroidism was separated from ophthalmopathy by a model based on 13 V-J features.

The germline CDR1 and CDR2 sequences are SGHDT and YYEEEE. The CDR3 runs to 14 residues. V was shortened by 4 bases and J by 3 bases, with 13 bases between the two germline ends. V gene TRBV5-6 combines with J gene TRBJ1-1, with TRBD1 as a possible D gene (5 bases). The TCR was taken from a man in his thirties or forties with Graves' ophthalmopathy. The sequencing input was blood. The CDR3 DNA sequence: TGTGCCAGCAGCGATTGGGGCTCCTACACTGAAGCTTTCTTT. Protein sequence: CASSDWGSYTEAFF. The whole variable domain, remainder taken from reference TRBV5-6 and TRBJ1-1, is DAGVTQSPTHLIKTRGQQVTLRCSPKSGHDTVSWYQQALGQGPQFIFQYYEEEERQRGNFPDRFSGHQFPNYSSELNVNALLLGDSALYLCASSDWGSYTEAFFGQGTRLTVV.